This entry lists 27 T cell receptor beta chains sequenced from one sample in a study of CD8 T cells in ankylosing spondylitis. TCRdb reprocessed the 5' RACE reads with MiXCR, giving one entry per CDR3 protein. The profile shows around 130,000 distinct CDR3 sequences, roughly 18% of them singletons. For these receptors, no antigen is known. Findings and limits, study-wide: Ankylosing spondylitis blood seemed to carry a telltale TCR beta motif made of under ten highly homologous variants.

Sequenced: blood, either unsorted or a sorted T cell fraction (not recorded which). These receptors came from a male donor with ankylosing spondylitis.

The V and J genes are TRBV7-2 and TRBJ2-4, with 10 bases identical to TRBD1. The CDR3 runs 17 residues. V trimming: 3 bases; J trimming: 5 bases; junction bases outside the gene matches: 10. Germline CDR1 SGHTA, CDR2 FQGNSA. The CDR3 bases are TGTGCCAGCAGCTTCCCGCTCCGGGACAGGGGCGAAAACATTCAGTACTTC. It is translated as CASSFPLRDRGENIQYF. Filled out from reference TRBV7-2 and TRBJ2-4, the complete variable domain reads GAGVSQSPSNKVTEKGKDVELRCDPISGHTALYWYRQSLGQGLEFLIYFQGNSAPDKSGLPSDRFSAERTGGSVSTLTIQRTQQEDSAVYLCASSFPLRDRGENIQYFGAGTRLSVL.

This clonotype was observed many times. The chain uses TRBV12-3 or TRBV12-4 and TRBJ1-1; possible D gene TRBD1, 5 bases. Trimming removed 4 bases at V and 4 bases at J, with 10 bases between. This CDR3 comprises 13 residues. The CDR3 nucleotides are TGTGCCAGCAGTTCGAGCAGGGCCACTGAAGCTTTCTTT. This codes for CASSSSRATEAFF.

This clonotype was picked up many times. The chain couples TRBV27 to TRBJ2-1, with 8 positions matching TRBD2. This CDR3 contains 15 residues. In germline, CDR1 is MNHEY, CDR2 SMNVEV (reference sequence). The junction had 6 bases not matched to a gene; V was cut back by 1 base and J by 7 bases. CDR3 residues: CASSLFAGGGNEQFF. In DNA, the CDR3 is TGTGCCAGCAGTTTATTTGCGGGAGGAGGAAATGAGCAGTTCTTC.

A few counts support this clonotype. The CDR3 here is CASSSITILAGGPNEQFF. CDR3 nucleotide sequence: TGTGCCAGCAGCTCGATCACCATCCTAGCGGGAGGGCCGAATGAGCAGTTCTTC. The chain couples TRBV5-5 to TRBJ2-1; 12 bases map to TRBD2. Trimming removed 3 bases from V and 7 bases from J; junction bases left unmatched: 14. Germline V gives CDR1 SGHKS, CDR2 YYEKEE (reference sequence). This CDR3 comprises 18 residues. The full variable domain, its missing parts supplied by reference TRBV5-5 and TRBJ2-1, is DAGVTQSPTHLIKTRGQQVTLRCSPISGHKSVSWYQQVLGQGPQFIFQYYEKEERGRGNFPDRFSARQFPNYSSELNVNALLLGDSALYLCASSSITILAGGPNEQFFGPGTRLTVL.

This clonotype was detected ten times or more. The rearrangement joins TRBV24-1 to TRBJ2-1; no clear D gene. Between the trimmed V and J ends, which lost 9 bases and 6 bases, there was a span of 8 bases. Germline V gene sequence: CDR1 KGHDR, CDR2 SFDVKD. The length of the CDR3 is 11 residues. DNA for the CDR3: TGTGCCACCGCAGCCCCCAATGAGCAGTTCTTC. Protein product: CATAAPNEQFF.

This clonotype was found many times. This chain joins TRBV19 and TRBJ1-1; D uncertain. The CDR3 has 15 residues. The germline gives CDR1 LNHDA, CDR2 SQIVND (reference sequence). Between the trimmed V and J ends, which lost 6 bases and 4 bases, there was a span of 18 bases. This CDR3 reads CASSIWAGGSTEAFF. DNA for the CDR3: TGTGCCAGTAGCATCTGGGCAGGCGGGAGCACTGAAGCTTTCTTT.

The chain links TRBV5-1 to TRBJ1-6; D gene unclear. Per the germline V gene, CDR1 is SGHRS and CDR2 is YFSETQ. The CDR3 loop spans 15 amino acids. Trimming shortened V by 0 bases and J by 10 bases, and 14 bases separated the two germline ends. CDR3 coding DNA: TGCGCCAGCAGCTTGGCGTTGGAGTCTGGATCACCCCTCCACTTT. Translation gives CASSLALESGSPLHF.

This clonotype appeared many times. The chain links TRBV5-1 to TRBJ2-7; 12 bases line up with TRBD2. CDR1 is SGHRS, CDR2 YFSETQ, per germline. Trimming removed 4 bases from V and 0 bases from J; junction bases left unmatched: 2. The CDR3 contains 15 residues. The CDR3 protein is CASSRTSGNSYEQYF. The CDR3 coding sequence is TGCGCCAGCAGCAGGACTAGCGGGAACTCCTACGAGCAGTACTTC.

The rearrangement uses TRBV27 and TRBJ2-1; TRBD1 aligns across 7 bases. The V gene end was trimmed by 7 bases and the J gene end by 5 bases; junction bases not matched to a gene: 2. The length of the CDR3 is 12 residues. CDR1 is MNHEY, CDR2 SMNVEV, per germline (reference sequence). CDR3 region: CASTGTDNEQFF. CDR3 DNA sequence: TGTGCCAGCACCGGGACAGACAATGAGCAGTTCTTC.

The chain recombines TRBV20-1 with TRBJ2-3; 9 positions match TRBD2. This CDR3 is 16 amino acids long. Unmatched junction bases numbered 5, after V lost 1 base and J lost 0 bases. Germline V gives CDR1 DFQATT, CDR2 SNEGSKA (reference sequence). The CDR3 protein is CSARVSTSGSTDTQYF. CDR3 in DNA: TGCAGTGCTAGAGTATCAACTAGCGGGAGCACAGATACGCAGTATTTT.

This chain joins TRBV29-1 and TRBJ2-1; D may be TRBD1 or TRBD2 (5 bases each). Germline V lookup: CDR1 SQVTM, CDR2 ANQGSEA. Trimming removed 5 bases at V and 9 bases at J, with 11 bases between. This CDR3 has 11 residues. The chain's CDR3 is CSVRWGTEQFF. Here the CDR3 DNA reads TGCAGCGTTCGATGGGGGACTGAGCAGTTCTTC.

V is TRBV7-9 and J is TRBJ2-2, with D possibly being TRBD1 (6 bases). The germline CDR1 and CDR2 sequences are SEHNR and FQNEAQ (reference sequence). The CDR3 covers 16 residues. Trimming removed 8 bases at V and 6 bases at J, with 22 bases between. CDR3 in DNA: TGTGCCAGCGCCGCAAGCTACAGGGTGAGGGCCGGGGAGCTGTTTTTT. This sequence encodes CASAASYRVRAGELFF.

This CDR3 reads CASSLIAGGEETQYF. The CDR3 region has the DNA TGTGCCAGCAGCTTAATAGCGGGAGGTGAAGAGACCCAGTACTTC. This chain joins TRBV11-2 and TRBJ2-5, with 10 positions matching TRBD2. The CDR3 has 15 residues. V lost 2 bases to trimming and J lost 3 bases; unmatched junction nucleotides: 3. Germline-derived CDR1 and CDR2 are SGHAT and FQNNGV.

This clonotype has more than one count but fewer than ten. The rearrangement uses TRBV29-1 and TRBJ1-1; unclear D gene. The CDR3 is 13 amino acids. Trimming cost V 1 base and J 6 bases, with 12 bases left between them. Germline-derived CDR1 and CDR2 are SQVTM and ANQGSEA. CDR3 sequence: CSVEAPTTAEAFF. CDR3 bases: TGCAGCGTTGAAGCCCCCACGACCGCTGAAGCTTTCTTT.

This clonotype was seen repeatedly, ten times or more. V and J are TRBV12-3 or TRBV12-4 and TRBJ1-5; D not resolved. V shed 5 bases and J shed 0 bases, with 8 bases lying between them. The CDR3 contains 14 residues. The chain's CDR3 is CASSAGSSNQPQHF. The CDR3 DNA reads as TGTGCCAGCAGTGCGGGTAGTAGCAATCAGCCCCAGCATTTT.

The chain's CDR3 is CASSLLAYNEQFF. The CDR3 nucleotides read TGTGCCAGCAGCTTATTAGCCTACAATGAGCAGTTCTTC. This sequence joins TRBV7-3 and TRBJ2-1, with D unresolved. Germline V lookup: CDR1 SGHTA, CDR2 FQGTGA. This CDR3 is built from 13 residues. V was clipped by 2 bases and J by 2 bases, with 4 bases between them.

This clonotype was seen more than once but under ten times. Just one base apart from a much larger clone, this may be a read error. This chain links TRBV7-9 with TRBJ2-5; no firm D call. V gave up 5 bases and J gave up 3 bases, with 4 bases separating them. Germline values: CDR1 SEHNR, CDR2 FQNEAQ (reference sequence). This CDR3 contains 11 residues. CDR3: CASSHKETQYF. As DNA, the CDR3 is TGTGCCAGCAGCCACAAAGAGACCCAGTACTTC.

The CDR3, as DNA: TGTGCCAGCAGTCCCAACCGGCCGACCCAGTACTTC. Protein sequence: CASSPNRPTQYF. The rearrangement joins TRBV12-3 or TRBV12-4 to TRBJ2-5; D remains unclear. With 5 bases removed from V and 7 bases from J, the gap between germline ends came to 11 bases. The CDR3 totals 12 residues.

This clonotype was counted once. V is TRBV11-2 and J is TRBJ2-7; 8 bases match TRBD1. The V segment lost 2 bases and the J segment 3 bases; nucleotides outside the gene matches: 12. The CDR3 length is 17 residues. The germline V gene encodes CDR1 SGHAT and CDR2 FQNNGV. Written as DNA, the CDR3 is TGTGCCAGCAGCTTATCCAGGACAGGGAGTATAGGCTACGAGCAGTACTTC. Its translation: CASSLSRTGSIGYEQYF.

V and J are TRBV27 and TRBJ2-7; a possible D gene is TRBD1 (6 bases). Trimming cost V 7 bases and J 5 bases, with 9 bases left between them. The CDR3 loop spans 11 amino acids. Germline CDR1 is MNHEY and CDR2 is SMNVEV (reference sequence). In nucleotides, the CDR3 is TGTGCCAGCAAGCAGGGGAACGAGCAGTACTTC. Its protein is CASKQGNEQYF.

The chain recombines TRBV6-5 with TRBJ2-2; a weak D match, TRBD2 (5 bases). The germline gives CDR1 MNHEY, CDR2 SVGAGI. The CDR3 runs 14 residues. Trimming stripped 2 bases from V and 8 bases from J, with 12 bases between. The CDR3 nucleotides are TGTGCCAGCAGTTACCGAGGGATTGGGGGGGAGCTGTTTTTT. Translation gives CASSYRGIGGELFF.

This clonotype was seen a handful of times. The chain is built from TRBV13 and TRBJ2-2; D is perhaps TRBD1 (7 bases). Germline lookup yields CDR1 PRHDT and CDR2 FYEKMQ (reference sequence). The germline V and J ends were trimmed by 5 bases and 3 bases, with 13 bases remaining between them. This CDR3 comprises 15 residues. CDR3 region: CASSHTGDYTGELFF. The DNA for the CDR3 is TGTGCCAGCAGCCACACAGGGGACTACACCGGGGAGCTGTTTTTT.

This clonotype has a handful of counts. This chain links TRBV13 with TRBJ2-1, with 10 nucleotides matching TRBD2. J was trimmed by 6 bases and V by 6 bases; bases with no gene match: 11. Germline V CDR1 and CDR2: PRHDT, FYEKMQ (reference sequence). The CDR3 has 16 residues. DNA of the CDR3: TGTGCCAGCAGTAGAGAGCGGGGGGGACATGGCAATGAGCAGTTCTTC. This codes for CASSRERGGHGNEQFF. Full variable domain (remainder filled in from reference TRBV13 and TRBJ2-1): AAGVIQSPRHLIKEKRETATLKCYPIPRHDTVYWYQQGPGQDPQFLISFYEKMQSDKGSIPDRFSAQQFSDYHSELNMSSLELGDSALYFCASSRERGGHGNEQFFGPGTRLTVL.

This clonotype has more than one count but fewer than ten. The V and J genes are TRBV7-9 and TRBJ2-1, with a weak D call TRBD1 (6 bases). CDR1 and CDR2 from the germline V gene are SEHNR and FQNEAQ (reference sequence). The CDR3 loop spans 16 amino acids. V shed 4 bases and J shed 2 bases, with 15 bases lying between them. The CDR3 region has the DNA TGTGCCAGCAGCTCCGGGACATTGATGACCTACAATGAGCAGTTCTTC. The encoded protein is CASSSGTLMTYNEQFF.

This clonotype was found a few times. CDR3 in DNA: TGCGCCAGCAGCCGAGAATGGGGTGGACTCACCTCTACCGGGGAGCTGTTTTTT. This sequence encodes CASSREWGGLTSTGELFF. The gene calls are TRBV4-1 and TRBJ2-2; TRBD2 might be the D (5 bases). V dropped 4 bases and J dropped 5 bases, with 23 bases sitting between them. Looked up from germline, CDR1 is MGHRA and CDR2 is YSYEKL. There are 18 residues in the CDR3.

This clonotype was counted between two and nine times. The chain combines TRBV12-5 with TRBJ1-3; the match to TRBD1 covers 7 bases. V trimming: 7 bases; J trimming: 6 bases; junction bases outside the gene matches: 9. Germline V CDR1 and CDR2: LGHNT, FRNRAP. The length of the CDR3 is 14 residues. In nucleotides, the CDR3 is TGTGCTAGTGCCCAGACAGGGAGAGTAAACACCATATATTTT. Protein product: CASAQTGRVNTIYF.

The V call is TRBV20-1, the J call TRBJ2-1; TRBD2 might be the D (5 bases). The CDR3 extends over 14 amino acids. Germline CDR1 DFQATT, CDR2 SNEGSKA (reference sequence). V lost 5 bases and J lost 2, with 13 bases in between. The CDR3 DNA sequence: TGCAGTGCTCCTACTAGGCCCACCTACAATGAGCAGTTCTTC. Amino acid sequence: CSAPTRPTYNEQFF.